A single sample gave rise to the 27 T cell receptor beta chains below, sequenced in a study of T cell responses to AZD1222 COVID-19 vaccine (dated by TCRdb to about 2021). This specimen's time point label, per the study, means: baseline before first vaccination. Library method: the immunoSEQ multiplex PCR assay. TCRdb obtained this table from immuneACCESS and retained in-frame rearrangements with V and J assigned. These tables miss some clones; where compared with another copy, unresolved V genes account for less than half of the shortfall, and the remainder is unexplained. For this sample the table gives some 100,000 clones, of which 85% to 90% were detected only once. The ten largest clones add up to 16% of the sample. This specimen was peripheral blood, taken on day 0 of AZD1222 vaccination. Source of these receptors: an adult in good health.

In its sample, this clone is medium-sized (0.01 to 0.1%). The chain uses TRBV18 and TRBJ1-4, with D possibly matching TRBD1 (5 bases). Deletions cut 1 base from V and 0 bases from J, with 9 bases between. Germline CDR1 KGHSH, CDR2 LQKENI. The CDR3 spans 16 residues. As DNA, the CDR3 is TGTGCCAGCTCACCACGGGACGTTGCAACTAATGAAAAACTGTTTTTT. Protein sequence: CASSPRDVATNEKLFF.

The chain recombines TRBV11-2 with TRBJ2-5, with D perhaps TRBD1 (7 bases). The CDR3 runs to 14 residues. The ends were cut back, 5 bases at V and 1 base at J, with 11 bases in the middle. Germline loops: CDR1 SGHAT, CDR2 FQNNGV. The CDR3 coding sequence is TGTGCCAGCAGCCGCGGGACAGTCCAAGAGACCCAGTACTTC. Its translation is CASSRGTVQETQYF. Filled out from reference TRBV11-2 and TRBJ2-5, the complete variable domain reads EAGVAQSPRYKIIEKRQSVAFWCNPISGHATLYWYQQILGQGPKLLIQFQNNGVVDDSQLPKDRFSAERLKGVDSTLKIQPAKLEDSAVYLCASSRGTVQETQYFGPGTRLLVL.

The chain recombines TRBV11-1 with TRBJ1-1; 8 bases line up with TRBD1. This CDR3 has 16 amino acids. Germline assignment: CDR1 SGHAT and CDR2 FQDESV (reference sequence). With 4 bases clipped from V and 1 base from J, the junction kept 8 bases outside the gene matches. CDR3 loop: CASSSFRTGRNTEAFF. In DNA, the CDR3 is TGTGCCAGCAGCTCTTTCAGGACAGGGAGGAACACTGAAGCTTTCTTT.

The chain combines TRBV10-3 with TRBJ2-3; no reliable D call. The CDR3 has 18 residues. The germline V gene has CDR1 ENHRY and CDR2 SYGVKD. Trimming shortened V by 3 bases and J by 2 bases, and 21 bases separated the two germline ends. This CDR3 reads CAISDLKWESANTDTQYF. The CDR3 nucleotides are TGTGCCATCAGTGACCTTAAATGGGAATCAGCCAACACAGATACGCAGTATTTT.

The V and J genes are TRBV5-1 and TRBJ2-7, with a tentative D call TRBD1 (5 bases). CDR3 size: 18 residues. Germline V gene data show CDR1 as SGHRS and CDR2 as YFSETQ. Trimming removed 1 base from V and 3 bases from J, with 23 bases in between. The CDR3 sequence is CASSLRVGIRALLYEQYF. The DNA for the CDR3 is TGCGCCAGCAGCTTGAGGGTCGGTATCAGGGCGCTTCTCTACGAGCAGTACTTC.

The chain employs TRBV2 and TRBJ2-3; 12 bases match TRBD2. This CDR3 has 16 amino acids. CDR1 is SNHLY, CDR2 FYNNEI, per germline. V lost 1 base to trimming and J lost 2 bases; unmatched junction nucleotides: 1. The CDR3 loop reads CASSEGLAGATDTQYF. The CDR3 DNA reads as TGTGCCAGCAGTGAAGGACTAGCGGGGGCCACAGATACGCAGTATTTT.

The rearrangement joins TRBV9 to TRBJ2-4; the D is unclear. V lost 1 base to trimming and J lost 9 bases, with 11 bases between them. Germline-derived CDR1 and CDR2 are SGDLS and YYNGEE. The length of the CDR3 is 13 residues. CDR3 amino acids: CASSVLPNSIQYF. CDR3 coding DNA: TGTGCCAGCAGCGTACTCCCCAACAGCATTCAGTACTTC.

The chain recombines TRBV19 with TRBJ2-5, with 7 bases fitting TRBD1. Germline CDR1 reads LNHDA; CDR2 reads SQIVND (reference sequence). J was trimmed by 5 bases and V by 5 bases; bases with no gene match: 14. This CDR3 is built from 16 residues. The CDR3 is CASSPVVGTAFETQYF. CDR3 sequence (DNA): TGTGCCAGTAGTCCAGTAGTCGGGACAGCGTTCGAGACCCAGTACTTC.

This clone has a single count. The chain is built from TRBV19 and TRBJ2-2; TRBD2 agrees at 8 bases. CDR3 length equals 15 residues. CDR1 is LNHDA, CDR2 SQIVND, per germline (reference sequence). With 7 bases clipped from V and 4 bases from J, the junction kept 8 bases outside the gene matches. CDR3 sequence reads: CASNLGAGGTGELFF. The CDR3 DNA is TGTGCCAGTAACCTAGGGGCGGGAGGCACCGGGGAGCTGTTTTTT. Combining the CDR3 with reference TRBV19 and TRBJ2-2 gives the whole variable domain DGGITQSPKYLFRKEGQNVTLSCEQNLNHDAMYWYRQDPGQGLRLIYYSQIVNDFQKGDIAEGYSVSREKKESFPLTVTSAQKNPTAFYLCASNLGAGGTGELFFGEGSRLTVL.

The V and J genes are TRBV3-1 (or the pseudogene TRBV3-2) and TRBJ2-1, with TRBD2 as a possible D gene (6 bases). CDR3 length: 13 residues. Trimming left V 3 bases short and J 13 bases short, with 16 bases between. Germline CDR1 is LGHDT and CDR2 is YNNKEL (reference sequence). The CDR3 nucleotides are TGTGCCAGCAGCCATATGGTAGCGGTAGGACAGTTCTTC. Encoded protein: CASSHMVAVGQFF.

The CDR3 here is CASRPPGSGNTIYF. CDR3 nucleotide sequence: TGTGCCAGCAGGCCCCCGGGCTCTGGAAACACCATATATTTT. The chain combines TRBV27 with TRBJ1-3; D remains ambiguous. V lost 6 bases, J lost 0 bases, and 9 bases lay in between. This CDR3 contains 14 residues. Germline V gives CDR1 MNHEY, CDR2 SMNVEV (reference sequence).

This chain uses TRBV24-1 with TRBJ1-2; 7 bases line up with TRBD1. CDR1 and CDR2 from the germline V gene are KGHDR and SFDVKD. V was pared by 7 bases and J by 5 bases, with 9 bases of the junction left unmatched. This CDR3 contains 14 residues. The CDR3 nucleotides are TGTGCCACCAGATCCGGGACAGAGCCTTATGGCTACACCTTC. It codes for CATRSGTEPYGYTF.

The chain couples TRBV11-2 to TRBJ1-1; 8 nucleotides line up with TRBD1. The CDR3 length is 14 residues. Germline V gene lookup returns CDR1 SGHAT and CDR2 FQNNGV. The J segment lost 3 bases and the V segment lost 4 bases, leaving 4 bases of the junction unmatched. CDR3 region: CASSYQGADTEAFF. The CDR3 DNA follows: TGTGCCAGCAGCTATCAGGGGGCGGACACTGAAGCTTTCTTT. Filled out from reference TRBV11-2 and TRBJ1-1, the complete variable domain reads EAGVAQSPRYKIIEKRQSVAFWCNPISGHATLYWYQQILGQGPKLLIQFQNNGVVDDSQLPKDRFSAERLKGVDSTLKIQPAKLEDSAVYLCASSYQGADTEAFFGQGTRLTVV.

The CDR3 nucleotides are TGTGCCAGCAGCTTAATCGGGGCAGCTAATGAAAAACTGTTTTTT. Protein product: CASSLIGAANEKLFF. The chain joins TRBV7-6 to TRBJ1-4; TRBD1 is a possible D gene (5 bases). The CDR3 has 15 amino acids. Germline CDR1 is SGHVS and CDR2 is FNYEAQ. Trimming took 2 bases from V and 3 from J, leaving 10 bases between them. Looking up the rest from reference TRBV7-6 and TRBJ1-4 gives the full variable domain: GAGVSQSPRYKVTKRGQDVALRCDPISGHVSLYWYRQALGQGPEFLTYFNYEAQQDKSGLPNDRFSAERPEGSISTLTIQRTEQRDSAMYRCASSLIGAANEKLFFGSGTQLSVL.

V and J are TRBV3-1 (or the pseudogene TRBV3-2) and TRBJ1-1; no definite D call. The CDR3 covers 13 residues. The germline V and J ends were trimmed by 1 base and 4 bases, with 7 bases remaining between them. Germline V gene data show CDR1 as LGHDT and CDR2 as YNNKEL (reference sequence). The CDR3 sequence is CASSQGRSTEAFF. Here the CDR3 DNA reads TGTGCCAGCAGCCAAGGCAGGTCCACTGAAGCTTTCTTT.

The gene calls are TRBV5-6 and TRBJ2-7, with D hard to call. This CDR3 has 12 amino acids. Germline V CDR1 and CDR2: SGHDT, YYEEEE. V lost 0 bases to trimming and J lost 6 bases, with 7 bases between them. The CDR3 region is CASSLGLGEQYF. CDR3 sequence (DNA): TGTGCCAGCAGCTTGGGACTCGGCGAGCAGTACTTC.

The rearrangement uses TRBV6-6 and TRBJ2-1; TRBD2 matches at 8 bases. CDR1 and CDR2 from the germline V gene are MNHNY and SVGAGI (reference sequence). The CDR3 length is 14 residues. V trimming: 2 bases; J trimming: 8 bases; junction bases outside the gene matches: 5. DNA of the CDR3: TGTGCCAGCAGTTACAGGGGGACTAGGTATGAGCAGTTCTTC. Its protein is CASSYRGTRYEQFF.

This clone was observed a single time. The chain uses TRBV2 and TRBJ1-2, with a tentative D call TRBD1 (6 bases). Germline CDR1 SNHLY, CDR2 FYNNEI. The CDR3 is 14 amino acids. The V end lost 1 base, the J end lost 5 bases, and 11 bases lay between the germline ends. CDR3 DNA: TGTGCCAGCAGTGAAGGTCAGGGGACTTATGGCTACACCTTC. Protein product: CASSEGQGTYGYTF.

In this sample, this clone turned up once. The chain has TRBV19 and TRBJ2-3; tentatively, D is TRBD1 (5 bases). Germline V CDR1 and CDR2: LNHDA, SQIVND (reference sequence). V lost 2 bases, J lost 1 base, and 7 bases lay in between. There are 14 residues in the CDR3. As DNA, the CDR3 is TGTGCCAGTAGTATACTCAGGGGCACAGATACGCAGTATTTT. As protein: CASSILRGTDTQYF.

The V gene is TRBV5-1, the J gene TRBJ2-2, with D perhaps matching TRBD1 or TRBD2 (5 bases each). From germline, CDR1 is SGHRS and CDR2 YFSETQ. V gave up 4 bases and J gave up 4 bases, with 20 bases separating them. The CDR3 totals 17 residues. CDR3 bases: TGCGCCAGCAGCCTTGGGGGAATGGGGGACGGCACCGGGGAGCTGTTTTTT. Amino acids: CASSLGGMGDGTGELFF.

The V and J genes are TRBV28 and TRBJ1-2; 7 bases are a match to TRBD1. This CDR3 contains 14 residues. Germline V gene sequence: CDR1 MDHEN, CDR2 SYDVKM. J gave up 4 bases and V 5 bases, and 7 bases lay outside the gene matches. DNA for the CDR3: TGTGCCAGCAGTCCCCCGGACAGGATCTATGGCTACACCTTC. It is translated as CASSPPDRIYGYTF.

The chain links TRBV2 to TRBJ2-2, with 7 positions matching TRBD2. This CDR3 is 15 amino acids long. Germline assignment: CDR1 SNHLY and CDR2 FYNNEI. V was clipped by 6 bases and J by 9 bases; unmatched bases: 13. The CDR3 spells CASSGSLAVARELFF. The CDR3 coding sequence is TGTGCCAGCAGCGGCTCGCTAGCGGTAGCAAGGGAGCTGTTTTTT.

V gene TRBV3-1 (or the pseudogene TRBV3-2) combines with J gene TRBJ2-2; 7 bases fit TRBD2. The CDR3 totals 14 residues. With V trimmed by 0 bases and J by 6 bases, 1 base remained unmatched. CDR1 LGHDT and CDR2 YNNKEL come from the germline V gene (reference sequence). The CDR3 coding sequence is TGTGCCAGCAGCCAAGAGGGGGGGTCCGGGGAGCTGTTTTTT. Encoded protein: CASSQEGGSGELFF.

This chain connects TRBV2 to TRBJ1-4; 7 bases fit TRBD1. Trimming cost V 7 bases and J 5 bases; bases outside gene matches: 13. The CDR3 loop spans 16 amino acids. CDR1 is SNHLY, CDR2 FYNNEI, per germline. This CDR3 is CASTGSIDRVNEKLFF. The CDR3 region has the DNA TGTGCCAGCACGGGGTCTATCGACAGGGTAAATGAAAAACTGTTTTTT.

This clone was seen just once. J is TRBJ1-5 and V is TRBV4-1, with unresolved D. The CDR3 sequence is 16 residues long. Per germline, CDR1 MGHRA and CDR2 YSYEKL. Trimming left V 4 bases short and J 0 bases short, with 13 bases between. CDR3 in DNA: TGCGCCAGCAGCCCCAACCCCCGCGGTAGCAATCAGCCCCAGCATTTT. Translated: CASSPNPRGSNQPQHF.

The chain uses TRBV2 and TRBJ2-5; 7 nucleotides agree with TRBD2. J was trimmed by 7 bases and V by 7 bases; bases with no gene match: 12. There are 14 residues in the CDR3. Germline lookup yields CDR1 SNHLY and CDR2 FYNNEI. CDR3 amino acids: CASTSDRTRGTQYF. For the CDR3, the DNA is TGTGCCAGCACTTCGGACCGGACTAGAGGGACCCAGTACTTC. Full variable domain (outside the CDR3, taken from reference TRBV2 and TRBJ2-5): EPEVTQTPSHQVTQMGQEVILRCVPISNHLYFYWYRQILGQKVEFLVSFYNNEISEKSEIFDDQFSVERPDGSNFTLKIRSTKLEDSAMYFCASTSDRTRGTQYFGPGTRLLVL.

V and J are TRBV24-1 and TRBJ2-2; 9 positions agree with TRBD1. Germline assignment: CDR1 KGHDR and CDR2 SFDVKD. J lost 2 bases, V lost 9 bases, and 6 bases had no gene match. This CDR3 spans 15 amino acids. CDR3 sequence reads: CATSRTGDNTGELFF. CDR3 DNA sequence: TGTGCCACCTCCAGGACAGGGGATAACACCGGGGAGCTGTTTTTT.